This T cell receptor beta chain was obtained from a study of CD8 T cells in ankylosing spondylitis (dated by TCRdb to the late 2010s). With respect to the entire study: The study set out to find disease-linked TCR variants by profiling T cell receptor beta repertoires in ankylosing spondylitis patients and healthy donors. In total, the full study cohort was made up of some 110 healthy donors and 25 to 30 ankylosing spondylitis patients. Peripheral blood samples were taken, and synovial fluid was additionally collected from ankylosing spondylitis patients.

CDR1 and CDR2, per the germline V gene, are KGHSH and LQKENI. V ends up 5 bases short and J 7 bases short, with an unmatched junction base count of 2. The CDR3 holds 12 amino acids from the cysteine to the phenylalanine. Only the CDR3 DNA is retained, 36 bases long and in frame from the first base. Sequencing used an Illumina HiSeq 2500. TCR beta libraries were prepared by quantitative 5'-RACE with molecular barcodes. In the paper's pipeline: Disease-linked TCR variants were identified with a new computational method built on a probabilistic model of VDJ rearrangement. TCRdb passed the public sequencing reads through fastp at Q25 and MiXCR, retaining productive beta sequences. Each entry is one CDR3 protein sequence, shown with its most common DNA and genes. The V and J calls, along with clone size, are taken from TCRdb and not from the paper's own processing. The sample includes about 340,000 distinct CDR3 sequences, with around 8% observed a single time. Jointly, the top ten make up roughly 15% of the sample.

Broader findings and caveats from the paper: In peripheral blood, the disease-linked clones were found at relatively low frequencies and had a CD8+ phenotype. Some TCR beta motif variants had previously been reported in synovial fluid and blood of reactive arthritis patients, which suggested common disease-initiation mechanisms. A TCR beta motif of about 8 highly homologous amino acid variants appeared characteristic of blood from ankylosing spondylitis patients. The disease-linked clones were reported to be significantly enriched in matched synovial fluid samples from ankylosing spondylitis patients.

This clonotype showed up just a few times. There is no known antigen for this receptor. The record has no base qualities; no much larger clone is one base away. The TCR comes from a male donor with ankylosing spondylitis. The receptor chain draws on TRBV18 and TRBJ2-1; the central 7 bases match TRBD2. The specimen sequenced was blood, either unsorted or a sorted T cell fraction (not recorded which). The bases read TGTGCCAGCTCAGGGACTAAGAATGAGCAGTTCTTC. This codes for CASSGTKNEQFF.